This T cell receptor beta chain was recorded in a study of human T cells and chemical hapten exposure (dated by TCRdb to 2020 to 2022). Broadly, across the study: For sensitization, 2% DPC in acetone was applied to a roughly 2 cm by roughly 2 cm area of upper inner arm skin. Around 29 alopecia patients provided blood for TCR sequencing at one to four time points (pre-sensitization, 2, 6 and 24 weeks). Libraries were pooled for sequencing, and per-sample TCR yields varied mainly because of small differences in library volumes within the pool. The study tracked peripheral blood TCR repertoire changes in vivo during primary and secondary sensitization to the hapten diphenylcyclopropenone (DPC) in alopecia patients. Throughout the approximately 24-week study period, patients were also given weekly therapeutic DPC doses on the scalp. Most of the patients in the cohort were female, and the cohort covered alopecia areata with under or over 50% scalp involvement, alopecia totalis and alopecia universalis. Patch testing on the upper back used Finn chambers containing 0.01% DPC, with scoring done after 6 days according to International Contact Dermatitis Research Group standards. Patient blood was sampled pre-sensitization (week 0) and at 2, 6 and about 24 weeks after DPC sensitization.

Library generation was performed with RACE. TCRdb shows the sequencer as NextSeq 500. During library preparation, unique molecular identifiers were attached to individual cDNA molecules so that TCRs could be counted in a quantitative, reproducible way. Each blood RNA sample was used to sequence both TCR alpha and TCR beta chains. The paper's data handling went like this. A median of about 100,000 TCRs per sample was observed, with a range of about 23,224 to 750,000. V, J and CDR3 annotation of the TCR reads was carried out using the Decombinator software suite. Every sample was subsampled to the same number of TCRs (28,000) for the PS versus PT1 abundance plots. Expanded TCRs were defined as absent before sensitization and observed at least eight times at the 2-week time point. TCRdb ran its own pipeline on the public reads, namely fastp trimming at Q25 and MiXCR clone calling, and kept in-frame beta chains. Rows are combined by CDR3 protein, so each entry shows the most common genes and DNA. The V and J calls follow TCRdb's processing rather than the paper's. A total of more than 100,000 distinct CDR3 sequences appear in this sample, roughly 14% of them only once. 2.5% to 3% of the sample is held by the ten biggest clonotypes.

Study-level results and caveats: Expanded TCRs formed significantly more large CDR3 similarity clusters than pre-sensitization or healthy control sets, consistent with antigen-driven responses. Repeated subsampling changed both the strength of the expansion versus patch-test correlation and the threshold at which that correlation became significant. Because every patient had alopecia, a presumed autoimmune disease, the patients' immune response might differ from that of healthy individuals. Patch test score correlated positively with the number of PT1 expanded TCRs, reaching significance at thresholds 8, 16 and 32 but not at 4. The number of TCRs above 1 in 1000 frequency did not change with DPC sensitization; there was no evidence of global repertoire structure alterations.

About this clonotype: What this receptor recognizes is not known. The sample holds no much larger clone one base away, and base qualities are not on file.

A distance of 13 bases separates the germline ends of V and J, which lose 7 bases and 9 bases respectively. Including the terminal cysteine and phenylalanine, the CDR3 comprises 12 residues. Left in the record is the CDR3 DNA by itself, 36 bases read in frame from the first base. From a lookup of the germline V gene, CDR1 and CDR2 are MGHDK and SYGVNS. In light of the paper, this sample's time point label describes: pre-sensitization, week 0. The sample's treatment or condition label, in plain terms: therapeutic diphenylcyclopropenone sensitization with weekly scalp DPC. At each patch-test visit, blood was drawn before the patch test was applied. Patients were eligible if aged 18 to 70, diagnosed with alopecia and judged suitable for DPC therapy, and pregnant patients were excluded. Unfractionated whole blood was collected in Tempus Blood RNA tubes, and total RNA was extracted from that blood.

The sequence was obtained from a woman younger than 30 with alopecia areata. Some clones in this sample may be carry-over from other donors' samples. The rearrangement joined TRBV25-1 to TRBJ2-1, with TRBD2 perhaps the D gene, on 6 matching bases. The sample consisted of whole blood, taken in connection with sensitization to the hapten diphenylcyclopropenone (DPC). The CDR3 protein sequence reads: CASTGGVGEQFF. In nucleotide form, the sequence is TGTGCCAGCACTGGAGGGGTCGGTGAGCAGTTCTTC.